This TCR beta chain was profiled in a study of cytomegalovirus exposure and HLA in healthy donors. CDR3 size: 15 residues. Trimming shortened V by 0 bases and J by 0 bases, and 10 bases separated the two germline ends. Looked up from germline, CDR1 is SGDLS and CDR2 is YYNGEE. The PCR had 60 Vbeta and 13 Jbeta primers. This table comes from immunoSEQ multiplex PCR, and its TCRdb copy is limited to in-frame clones, with some not included. The data hold 130,000 or so clones, with about 81% observed a single time. The sequencing input was PBMCs. This receptor was taken from a woman in her forties or fifties in good health and CMV-seropositive. This rearrangement joins TRBV9 to TRBJ2-7; weak D call: TRBD1 (5 bases). The CDR3 here is CASSVGGGDSYEQYF. CDR3 sequence (DNA): TGTGCCAGCAGCGTAGGGGGCGGTGACTCCTACGAGCAGTACTTC.